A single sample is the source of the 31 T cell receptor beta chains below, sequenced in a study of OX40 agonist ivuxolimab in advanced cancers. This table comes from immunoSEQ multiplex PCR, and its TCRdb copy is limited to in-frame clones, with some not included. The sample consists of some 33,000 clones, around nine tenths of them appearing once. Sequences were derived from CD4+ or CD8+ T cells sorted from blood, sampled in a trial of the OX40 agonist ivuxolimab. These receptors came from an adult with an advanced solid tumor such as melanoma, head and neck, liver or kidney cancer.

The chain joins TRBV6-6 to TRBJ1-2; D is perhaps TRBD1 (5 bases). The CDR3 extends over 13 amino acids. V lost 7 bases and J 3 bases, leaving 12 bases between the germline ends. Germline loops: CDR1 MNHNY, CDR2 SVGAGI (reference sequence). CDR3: CASNMGDYYGYTF. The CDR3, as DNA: TGTGCCAGCAATATGGGGGACTACTATGGCTACACCTTC.

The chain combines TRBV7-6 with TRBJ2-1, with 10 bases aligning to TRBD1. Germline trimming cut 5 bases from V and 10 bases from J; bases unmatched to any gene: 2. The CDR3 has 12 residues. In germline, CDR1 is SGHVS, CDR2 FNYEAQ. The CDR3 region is CASSGQGGEQFF. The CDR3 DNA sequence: TGTGCCAGCAGCGGACAGGGGGGCGAGCAGTTCTTC.

As DNA, the CDR3 is TGTGCCAGCAGTTTAGGTAGCGGGAGCTACGAGCAGTACTTC. The encoded protein is CASSLGSGSYEQYF. The chain employs TRBV27 and TRBJ2-7; 9 positions agree with TRBD2. J was trimmed by 3 bases and V by 2 bases; bases with no gene match: 2. This CDR3 has 14 residues. CDR1 and CDR2 (germline): MNHEY, SMNVEV (reference sequence).

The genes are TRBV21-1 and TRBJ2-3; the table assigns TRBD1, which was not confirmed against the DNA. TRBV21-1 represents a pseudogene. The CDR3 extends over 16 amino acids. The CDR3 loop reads CASSGEAGGFADTQYF. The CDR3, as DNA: TGTGCCAGCAGCGGGGAGGCAGGGGGTTTTGCAGATACGCAGTATTTT.

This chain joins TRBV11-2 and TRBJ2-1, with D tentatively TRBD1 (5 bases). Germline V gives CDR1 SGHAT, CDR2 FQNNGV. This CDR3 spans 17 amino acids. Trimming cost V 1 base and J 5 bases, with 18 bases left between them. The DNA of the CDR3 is TGTGCCAGCAGCTTAGGGTGGTCTAGACAGAGCGACAATGAGCAGTTCTTC. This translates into CASSLGWSRQSDNEQFF.

In DNA form, the CDR3 reads TGCGCCAGCAGCCAAGTCCCAGGTAGCTCCTACGAGCAGTACGTC. It is translated as CASSQVPGSSYEQYV. The rearrangement uses TRBV4-1 and TRBJ2-7; D is unresolved. There are 15 residues in the CDR3. Trimming removed 1 base at V and 0 bases at J, with 10 bases between. The germline gives CDR1 MGHRA, CDR2 YSYEKL.

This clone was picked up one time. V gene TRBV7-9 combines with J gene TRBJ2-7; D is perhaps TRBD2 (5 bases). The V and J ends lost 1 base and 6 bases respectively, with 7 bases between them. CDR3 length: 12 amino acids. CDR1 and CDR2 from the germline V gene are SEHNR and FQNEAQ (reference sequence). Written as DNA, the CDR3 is TGTGCCAGCAGCTTAGAAGGGAGCGAGCAGTACTTC. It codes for CASSLEGSEQYF.

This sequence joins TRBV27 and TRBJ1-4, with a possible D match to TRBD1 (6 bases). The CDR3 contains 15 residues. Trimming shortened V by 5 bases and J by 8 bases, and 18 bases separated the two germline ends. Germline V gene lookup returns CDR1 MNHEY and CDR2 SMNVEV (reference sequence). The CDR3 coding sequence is TGTGCCAGCAGTCGTTCCGAGGGGGTAAGGGAAAAACTGTTTTTT. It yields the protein CASSRSEGVREKLFF.

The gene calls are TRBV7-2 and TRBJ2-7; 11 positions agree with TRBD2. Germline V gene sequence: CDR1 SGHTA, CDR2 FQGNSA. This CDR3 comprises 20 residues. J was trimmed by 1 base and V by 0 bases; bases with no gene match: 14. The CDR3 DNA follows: TGTGCCAGCAGCTTAGCGTTTGGTCGGCTAGCGGGGGGCATATCCTACGAGCAGTACTTC. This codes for CASSLAFGRLAGGISYEQYF.

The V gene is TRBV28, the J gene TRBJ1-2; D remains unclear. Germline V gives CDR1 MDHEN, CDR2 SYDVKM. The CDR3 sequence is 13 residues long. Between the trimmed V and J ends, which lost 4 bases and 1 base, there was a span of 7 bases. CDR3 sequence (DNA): TGTGCCAGCAGTTATGTCAGTAACTATGGCTACACCTTC. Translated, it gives CASSYVSNYGYTF.

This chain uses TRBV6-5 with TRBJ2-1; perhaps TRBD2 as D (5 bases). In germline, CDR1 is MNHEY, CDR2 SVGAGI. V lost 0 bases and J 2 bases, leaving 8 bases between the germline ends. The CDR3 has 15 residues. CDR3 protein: CASSYSGAAYNEQFF. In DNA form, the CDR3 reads TGTGCCAGCAGTTACTCGGGAGCAGCCTACAATGAGCAGTTCTTC.

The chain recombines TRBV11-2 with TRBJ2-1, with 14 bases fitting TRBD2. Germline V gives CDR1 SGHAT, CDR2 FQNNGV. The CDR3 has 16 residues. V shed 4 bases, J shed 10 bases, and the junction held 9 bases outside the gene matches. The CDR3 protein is CASSSPTSGGAWEQFF. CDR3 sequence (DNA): TGTGCCAGCAGCTCTCCGACTAGCGGGGGGGCCTGGGAGCAGTTCTTC. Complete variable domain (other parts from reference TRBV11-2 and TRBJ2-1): EAGVAQSPRYKIIEKRQSVAFWCNPISGHATLYWYQQILGQGPKLLIQFQNNGVVDDSQLPKDRFSAERLKGVDSTLKIQPAKLEDSAVYLCASSSPTSGGAWEQFFGPGTRLTVL.

The DNA of the CDR3 is TGTGCCAGCAGCGTAAGTGGGAGTGCCTACGAGCAGTACTTC. Encoded protein: CASSVSGSAYEQYF. J is TRBJ2-7 and V is TRBV9, with TRBD2 as a possible D gene (5 bases). CDR1 is SGDLS, CDR2 YYNGEE, per germline. The CDR3 spans 14 residues. V dropped 1 base and J dropped 2 bases, with 10 bases sitting between them.

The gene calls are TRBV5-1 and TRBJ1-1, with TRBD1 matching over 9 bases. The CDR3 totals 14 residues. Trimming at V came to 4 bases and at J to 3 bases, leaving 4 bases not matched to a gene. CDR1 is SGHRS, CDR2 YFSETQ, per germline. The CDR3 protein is CASSTDRGDTEAFF. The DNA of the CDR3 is TGCGCCAGCAGCACTGACAGGGGGGACACTGAAGCTTTCTTT.

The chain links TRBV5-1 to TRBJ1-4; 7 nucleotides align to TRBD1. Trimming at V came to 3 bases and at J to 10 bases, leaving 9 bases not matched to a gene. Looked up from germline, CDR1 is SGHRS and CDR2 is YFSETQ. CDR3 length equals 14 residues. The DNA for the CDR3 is TGCGCCAGCAGCTCGGGACAGTGGGAGGGAAAACTGTTTTTT. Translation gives CASSSGQWEGKLFF.

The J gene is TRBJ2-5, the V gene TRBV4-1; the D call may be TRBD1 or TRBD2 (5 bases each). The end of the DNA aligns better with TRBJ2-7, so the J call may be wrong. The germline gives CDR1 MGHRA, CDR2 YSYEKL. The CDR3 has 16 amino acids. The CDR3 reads CASSPHASSRDHEQYF. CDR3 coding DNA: TGCGCCAGCAGCCCTCACGCTAGCTCCAGGGACCACGAGCAGTACTTC.

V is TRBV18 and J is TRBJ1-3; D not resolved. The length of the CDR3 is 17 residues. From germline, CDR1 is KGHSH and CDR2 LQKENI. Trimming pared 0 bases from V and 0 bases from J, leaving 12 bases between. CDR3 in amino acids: CASSPPNLISSGNTIYF. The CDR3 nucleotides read TGTGCCAGCTCACCACCGAATCTCATCAGCTCTGGAAACACCATATATTTT.

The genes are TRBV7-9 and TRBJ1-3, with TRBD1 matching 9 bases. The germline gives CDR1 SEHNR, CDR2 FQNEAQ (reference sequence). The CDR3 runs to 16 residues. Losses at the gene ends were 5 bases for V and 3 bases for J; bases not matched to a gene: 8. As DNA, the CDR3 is TGTGCCAGCAGCAATACCGGGACAGGGTTTGGAAACACCATATATTTT. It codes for CASSNTGTGFGNTIYF.

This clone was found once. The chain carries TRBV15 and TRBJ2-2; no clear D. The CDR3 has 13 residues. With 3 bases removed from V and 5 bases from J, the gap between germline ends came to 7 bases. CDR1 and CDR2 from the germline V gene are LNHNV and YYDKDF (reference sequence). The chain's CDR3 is CATSSRPTGELFF. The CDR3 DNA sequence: TGTGCCACCAGCAGCCGGCCTACCGGGGAGCTGTTTTTT.

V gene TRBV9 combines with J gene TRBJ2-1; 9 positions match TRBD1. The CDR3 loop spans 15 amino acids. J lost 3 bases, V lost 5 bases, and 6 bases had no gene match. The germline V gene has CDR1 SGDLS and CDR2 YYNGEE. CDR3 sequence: CASSDRGGLYNEQFF. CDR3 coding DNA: TGTGCCAGCAGTGACAGGGGGGGCCTCTACAATGAGCAGTTCTTC.

The DNA for the CDR3 is TGTGCCAGCAGCGCGAGCCCCGGGACAGACTACTATGGCTACACCTTC. Translated, it gives CASSASPGTDYYGYTF. The gene calls are TRBV9 and TRBJ1-2; TRBD1 aligns across 7 bases. The V gene's germline CDR1 is SGDLS and CDR2 YYNGEE. This CDR3 has 16 amino acids. The ends lost 3 bases at V and 3 bases at J; junction bases unmatched: 11.

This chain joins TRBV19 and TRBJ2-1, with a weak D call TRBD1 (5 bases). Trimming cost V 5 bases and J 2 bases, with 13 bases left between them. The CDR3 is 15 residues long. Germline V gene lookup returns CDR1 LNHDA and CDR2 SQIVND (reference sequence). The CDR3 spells CASSPTTGPYNEQFF. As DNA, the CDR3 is TGTGCCAGTAGTCCTACTACAGGTCCCTACAATGAGCAGTTCTTC.

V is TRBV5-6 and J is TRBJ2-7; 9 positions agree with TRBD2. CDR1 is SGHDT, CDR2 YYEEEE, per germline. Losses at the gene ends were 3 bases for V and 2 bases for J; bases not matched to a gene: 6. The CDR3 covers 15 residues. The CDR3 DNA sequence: TGTGCCAGCAGCTCGACTAGCGGAATCACCTACGAGCAGTACTTC. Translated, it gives CASSSTSGITYEQYF.

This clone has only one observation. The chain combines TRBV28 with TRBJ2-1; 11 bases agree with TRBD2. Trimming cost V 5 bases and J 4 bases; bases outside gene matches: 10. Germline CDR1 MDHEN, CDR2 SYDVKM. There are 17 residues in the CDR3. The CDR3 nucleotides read TGTGCCAGCAGTCCGCTCTCTAGCGGGGGGCCGTACAATGAGCAGTTCTTC. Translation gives CASSPLSSGGPYNEQFF.

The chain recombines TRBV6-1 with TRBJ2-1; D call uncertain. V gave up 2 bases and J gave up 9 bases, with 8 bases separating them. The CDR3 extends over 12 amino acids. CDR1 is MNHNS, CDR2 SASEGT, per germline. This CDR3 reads CASSEWLGEQFF. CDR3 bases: TGTGCCAGCAGTGAATGGCTAGGTGAGCAGTTCTTC.

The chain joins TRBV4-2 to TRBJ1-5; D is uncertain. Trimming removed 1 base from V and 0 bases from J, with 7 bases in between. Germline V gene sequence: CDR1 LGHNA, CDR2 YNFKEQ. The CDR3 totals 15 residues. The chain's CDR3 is CASSQGAISNQPQHF. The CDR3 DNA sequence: TGTGCCAGCAGCCAAGGGGCAATTAGCAATCAGCCCCAGCATTTT.

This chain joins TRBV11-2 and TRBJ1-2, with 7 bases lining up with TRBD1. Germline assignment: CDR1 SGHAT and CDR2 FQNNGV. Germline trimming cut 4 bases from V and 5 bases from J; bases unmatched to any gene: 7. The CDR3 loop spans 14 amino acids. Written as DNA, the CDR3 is TGTGCCAGCAGCTCAACAGGGGTTTGGTATGGCTACACCTTC. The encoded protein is CASSSTGVWYGYTF.

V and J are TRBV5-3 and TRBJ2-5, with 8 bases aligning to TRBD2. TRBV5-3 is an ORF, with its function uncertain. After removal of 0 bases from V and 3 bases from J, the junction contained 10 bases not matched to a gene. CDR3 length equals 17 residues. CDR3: CARSLAFSGDDKETQYF. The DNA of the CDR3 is TGTGCCAGAAGCTTGGCGTTTAGCGGGGATGATAAAGAGACCCAGTACTTC.

CDR3 DNA: TGCGCCAGCAGCGTCCGGACCGGGGCCAACGTCCTGACTTTC. Amino acids: CASSVRTGANVLTF. This sequence joins TRBV4-3 and TRBJ2-6; D call uncertain. CDR1 and CDR2 from the germline V gene are LGHNA and YSLEER. Trimming stripped 5 bases from V and 4 bases from J, with 9 bases between. The CDR3 has 14 amino acids.

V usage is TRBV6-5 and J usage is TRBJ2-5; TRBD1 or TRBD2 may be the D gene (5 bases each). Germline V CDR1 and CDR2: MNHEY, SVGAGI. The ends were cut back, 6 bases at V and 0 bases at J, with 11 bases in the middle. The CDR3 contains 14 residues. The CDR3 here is CASRGVRYQETQYF. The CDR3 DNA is TGTGCCAGCAGGGGGGTTCGGTACCAAGAGACCCAGTACTTC.

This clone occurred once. CDR3 coding DNA: TGTGCCAGCAGTGAAGTATCGGCAGGTGTCCCTCGGTATGGGTACATGAACACTGAAGCTTTCTTT. Amino acids: CASSEVSAGVPRYGYMNTEAFF. The chain carries TRBV6-1 and TRBJ1-1; unclear D gene. Germline-derived CDR1 and CDR2 are MNHNS and SASEGT. The CDR3 is made up of 22 amino acids. Trimming removed 1 base at V and 0 bases at J, with 30 bases between.